Listed here are 29 T cell receptor beta chains from one sample, sequenced in a study of blood T cell repertoires in COVID-19. The repertoire was sequenced with immunoSEQ multiplex PCR; TCRdb's copy has only in-frame clones and lacks some. The table lists roughly 44,000 clones, around 90% of them singletons. The sequencing sample was made of peripheral blood. The receptors here all came from a man older than 75 with acute or convalescent COVID-19.

The chain recombines TRBV7-6 with TRBJ2-3; maybe TRBD1 (6 bases). Germline V lookup: CDR1 SGHVS, CDR2 FNYEAQ. The CDR3 totals 13 residues. V gave up 7 bases and J gave up 6 bases, with 14 bases separating them. CDR3 bases: TGTGCCAGCACCCCTGCAGGGGCCGATACGCAGTATTTT. Protein: CASTPAGADTQYF. Full variable domain (missing parts from reference TRBV7-6 and TRBJ2-3): GAGVSQSPRYKVTKRGQDVALRCDPISGHVSLYWYRQALGQGPEFLTYFNYEAQQDKSGLPNDRFSAERPEGSISTLTIQRTEQRDSAMYRCASTPAGADTQYFGPGTRLTVL.

This rearrangement joins TRBV19 to TRBJ2-5; no clear D gene. The CDR3 contains 14 residues. Germline CDR1 and CDR2: LNHDA and SQIVND (reference sequence). Between the trimmed V and J ends, which lost 5 bases and 3 bases, there was a span of 13 bases. CDR3 loop: CASSGWAEKETQYF. The CDR3 nucleotides are TGTGCCAGTAGTGGCTGGGCAGAGAAAGAGACCCAGTACTTC. Looking up the rest from reference TRBV19 and TRBJ2-5 gives the full variable domain: DGGITQSPKYLFRKEGQNVTLSCEQNLNHDAMYWYRQDPGQGLRLIYYSQIVNDFQKGDIAEGYSVSREKKESFPLTVTSAQKNPTAFYLCASSGWAEKETQYFGPGTRLLVL.

The genes are TRBV28 and TRBJ1-5; D gene uncertain. This CDR3 has 12 amino acids. The ends were cut back, 6 bases at V and 9 bases at J, with 12 bases in the middle. Germline CDR1 is MDHEN and CDR2 is SYDVKM. This chain's CDR3 is CASSAAGRPQHF. The CDR3 nucleotides are TGTGCCAGCAGCGCAGCAGGTAGGCCCCAGCATTTT.

V is TRBV2 and J is TRBJ1-5; 7 bases agree with TRBD1. V shed 4 bases and J 6 bases; nucleotides not matched to a gene: 12. The germline CDR1 and CDR2 sequences are SNHLY and FYNNEI. The CDR3 is 16 amino acids. The CDR3 loop is CASSGEATGTGQPQHF. The CDR3 DNA reads as TGTGCCAGCAGTGGGGAAGCGACAGGGACGGGTCAGCCCCAGCATTTT. Supplemented by reference TRBV2 and TRBJ1-5, the full variable domain reads EPEVTQTPSHQVTQMGQEVILRCVPISNHLYFYWYRQILGQKVEFLVSFYNNEISEKSEIFDDQFSVERPDGSNFTLKIRSTKLEDSAMYFCASSGEATGTGQPQHFGDGTRLSIL.

The count of this clone is one. The chain couples TRBV5-1 to TRBJ1-2; TRBD1 agrees at 8 bases. The V gene's germline CDR1 is SGHRS and CDR2 YFSETQ. The J segment lost 7 bases and the V segment lost 1 base, leaving 3 bases of the junction unmatched. The CDR3 loop spans 13 amino acids. CDR3 loop: CASSLTDRGGYTF. The CDR3 DNA is TGCGCCAGCAGCTTGACCGACAGGGGTGGCTACACCTTC.

V is TRBV19 and J is TRBJ1-2; 10 bases are shared with TRBD1. With V trimmed by 5 bases and J by 5 bases, 8 bases remained unmatched. CDR1 LNHDA and CDR2 SQIVND come from the germline V gene (reference sequence). This CDR3 contains 15 residues. The CDR3 DNA follows: TGTGCCAGTAGTTTCCCGGGACAGGGGATTTATGGCTACACCTTC. Its protein product is CASSFPGQGIYGYTF.

The genes are TRBV30 and TRBJ1-6, with D possibly being TRBD1 (5 bases). The V gene lost 1 base and the J gene lost 5 bases, with 9 bases spanning the gap. There are 14 residues in the CDR3. CDR1 GTSNPN and CDR2 SVGIG come from the germline V gene (reference sequence). Written as DNA, the CDR3 is TGTGCCTGGAGTGAAGGACACAATAATTCACCCCTCCACTTT. Encoded protein: CAWSEGHNNSPLHF.

The chain couples TRBV25-1 to TRBJ2-2; a possible D gene is TRBD2 (6 bases). Germline V CDR1 and CDR2: MGHDK, SYGVNS. With 5 bases removed from V and 4 bases from J, the gap between germline ends came to 14 bases. The CDR3 runs to 15 residues. The CDR3: CASSPLGGATGELFF. For the CDR3, the DNA is TGTGCCAGCAGTCCCCTGGGGGGAGCCACCGGGGAGCTGTTTTTT.

The count of this clone is one. V gene TRBV19 combines with J gene TRBJ2-5; the D gene is possibly TRBD2 (5 bases). This CDR3 has 15 residues. Trimming removed 5 bases from V and 1 base from J, with 14 bases in between. CDR1 LNHDA and CDR2 SQIVND come from the germline V gene (reference sequence). This CDR3 is CASSRDREGQETQYF. The CDR3 coding sequence is TGTGCCAGTAGTCGCGATAGAGAGGGCCAAGAGACCCAGTACTTC. Using reference TRBV19 and TRBJ2-5 for the parts outside the CDR3, the full variable domain is DGGITQSPKYLFRKEGQNVTLSCEQNLNHDAMYWYRQDPGQGLRLIYYSQIVNDFQKGDIAEGYSVSREKKESFPLTVTSAQKNPTAFYLCASSRDREGQETQYFGPGTRLLVL.

The chain has TRBV15 and TRBJ1-1; D possibly corresponds to TRBD1 (5 bases). The CDR3 runs 15 residues. Looked up from germline, CDR1 is LNHNV and CDR2 is YYDKDF (reference sequence). V was clipped by 3 bases and J by 1 base, with 12 bases between them. CDR3 residues: CATSRGRGGNTEAFF. Written as DNA, the CDR3 is TGTGCCACCAGCAGGGGGCGGGGCGGGAACACTGAAGCTTTCTTT.

V is TRBV6-6 and J is TRBJ1-1; 9 positions agree with TRBD1. The CDR3 runs to 17 residues. The V segment lost 5 bases and the J segment 4 bases; nucleotides outside the gene matches: 14. The germline gives CDR1 MNHNY, CDR2 SVGAGI (reference sequence). The CDR3 region has the DNA TGTGCCAGCAGTCGGACCAGGGACAGGGCCGCCGGCACTGAAGCTTTCTTT. Protein product: CASSRTRDRAAGTEAFF.

CDR3 in DNA: TGCGCCAGCAGCGCCGGGACAAGTAACAATGAGCAGTTCTTC. Amino acid sequence: CASSAGTSNNEQFF. The rearrangement links TRBV5-1 to TRBJ2-1, with D possibly being TRBD1 (6 bases). V dropped 4 bases and J dropped 5 bases, with 13 bases sitting between them. From germline, CDR1 is SGHRS and CDR2 YFSETQ. The CDR3 spans 14 residues.

The CDR3 is CASSLQGSNGYTF. The DNA for the CDR3 is TGTGCCAGCAGCTTACAGGGAAGTAATGGCTACACCTTC. This chain joins TRBV5-4 and TRBJ1-2, with D perhaps matching TRBD1 (6 bases). Germline V gene lookup returns CDR1 SGHNT and CDR2 YYREEE (reference sequence). The V gene lost 2 bases and the J gene lost 6 bases, with 11 bases spanning the gap. The CDR3 is 13 amino acids.

The chain recombines TRBV15 with TRBJ1-5; D is perhaps TRBD1 (6 bases). V was pared by 5 bases and J by 2 bases, with 10 bases between. CDR3 length: 14 residues. From germline, CDR1 is LNHNV and CDR2 YYDKDF (reference sequence). Here the CDR3 DNA reads TGTGCCACCAGCGGACCAGGGGGCAATCAGCCCCAGCATTTT. Residues: CATSGPGGNQPQHF.

This chain connects TRBV9 to TRBJ2-3, with a weak D call TRBD2 (6 bases). The CDR3 length is 16 residues. Germline-derived CDR1 and CDR2 are SGDLS and YYNGEE. Trimming left V 0 bases short and J 0 bases short, with 11 bases between. CDR3 coding DNA: TGTGCCAGCAGCGTAGCCGGCGGGATGAGCACAGATACGCAGTATTTT. Translated: CASSVAGGMSTDTQYF.

The genes are TRBV3-1 (or the pseudogene TRBV3-2) and TRBJ2-1; 9 nucleotides agree with TRBD2. Losses at the gene ends were 2 bases for V and 8 bases for J; bases not matched to a gene: 10. Looked up from germline, CDR1 is LGHDT and CDR2 is YNNKEL (reference sequence). The CDR3 is 16 amino acids. The CDR3 DNA reads as TGTGCCAGCAGCCAATACCCGGGACTAGCTCAGGATGAGCAGTTCTTC. Protein: CASSQYPGLAQDEQFF.

The chain links TRBV4-1 to TRBJ1-2; D unresolved. The germline gives CDR1 MGHRA, CDR2 YSYEKL. V lost 3 bases to trimming and J lost 0 bases, with 14 bases between them. The CDR3 is made up of 16 amino acids. Here the CDR3 DNA reads TGCGCCAGCAGCCAGGAGGATTGGAGAGCTAACTATGGCTACACCTTC. Translation gives CASSQEDWRANYGYTF.

This sequence joins TRBV9 and TRBJ2-1, with 11 positions matching TRBD2. V shed 4 bases, J shed 5 bases, and the junction held 5 bases outside the gene matches. This CDR3 comprises 15 residues. CDR1 SGDLS and CDR2 YYNGEE come from the germline V gene. CDR3 loop: CASSRLAGLNNEQFF. Here the CDR3 DNA reads TGTGCCAGCAGCCGACTAGCGGGGCTGAACAATGAGCAGTTCTTC.

The chain combines TRBV3-1 (or the pseudogene TRBV3-2) with TRBJ2-1; D unresolved. V lost 1 base to trimming and J lost 0 bases, with 7 bases between them. Germline CDR1 is LGHDT and CDR2 is YNNKEL (reference sequence). The CDR3 runs 15 residues. The CDR3: CASSQGPGSYNEQFF. CDR3 nucleotides: TGTGCCAGCAGCCAAGGTCCCGGCTCCTACAATGAGCAGTTCTTC.

The chain carries TRBV27 and TRBJ2-2; 7 nucleotides match TRBD1. Losses at the gene ends were 7 bases for V and 3 bases for J; bases not matched to a gene: 8. Germline CDR1 is MNHEY and CDR2 is SMNVEV (reference sequence). The CDR3 extends over 15 amino acids. The DNA for the CDR3 is TGTGCCAGCACCCGATACCAGGGGGACACCGGGGAGCTGTTTTTT. This translates into CASTRYQGDTGELFF.

This CDR3 reads CASSPWTGLSGANVLTF. In DNA, the CDR3 is TGTGCCAGCAGCCCGTGGACAGGGCTCTCCGGGGCCAACGTCCTGACTTTC. The chain is built from TRBV7-9 and TRBJ2-6; 8 bases fit TRBD1. There are 17 residues in the CDR3. V lost 5 bases to trimming and J lost 4 bases; unmatched junction nucleotides: 10. Germline loops: CDR1 SEHNR, CDR2 FQNEAQ (reference sequence).

The chain employs TRBV5-6 and TRBJ1-2; 10 nucleotides agree with TRBD1. This CDR3 spans 16 amino acids. Germline loops: CDR1 SGHDT, CDR2 YYEEEE. V was pared by 1 base and J by 5 bases, with 8 bases of the junction left unmatched. This CDR3 is CASSLWGTGESYGYTF. DNA for the CDR3: TGTGCCAGCAGCTTGTGGGGGACAGGGGAGAGTTATGGCTACACCTTC.

This chain's CDR3 is CASSFGEKKTQYF. The DNA of the CDR3 is TGTGCCAGCAGCTTTGGGGAGAAGAAGACCCAGTACTTC. The V gene is TRBV7-9, the J gene TRBJ2-5, with a possible D match to TRBD2 (5 bases). CDR3 length: 13 amino acids. V lost 3 bases to trimming and J lost 6 bases, with 11 bases between them. Germline V gene data show CDR1 as SEHNR and CDR2 as FQNEAQ (reference sequence). The variable domain in full, completed from reference TRBV7-9 and TRBJ2-5, reads DTGVSQNPRHKITKRGQNVTFRCDPISEHNRLYWYRQTLGQGPEFLTYFQNEAQLEKSRLLSDRFSAERPKGSFSTLEIQRTEQGDSAMYLCASSFGEKKTQYFGPGTRLLVL.

The rearrangement joins TRBV4-2 to TRBJ1-6, with 9 bases that match TRBD1. Losses at the gene ends were 4 bases for V and 10 bases for J; bases not matched to a gene: 11. The germline CDR1 and CDR2 sequences are LGHNA and YNFKEQ. There are 16 residues in the CDR3. The CDR3 spells CASSLGRDRDGSPLHF. CDR3 DNA sequence: TGTGCCAGCAGCCTGGGCCGGGACAGGGATGGATCACCCCTCCACTTT.

The chain carries TRBV5-1 and TRBJ1-1; no clear D. V shed 0 bases and J shed 4 bases, with 13 bases lying between them. Germline loops: CDR1 SGHRS, CDR2 YFSETQ. CDR3 length: 15 amino acids. The CDR3 DNA reads TGCGCCAGCAGCTTGGGCGCCTCGAGCGGCACTGAAGCTTTCTTT. Amino acid sequence: CASSLGASSGTEAFF.

The CDR3 region is CASTTSGGWETQYF. DNA for the CDR3: TGTGCCAGCACGACTAGCGGGGGCTGGGAGACCCAGTACTTC. The V gene is TRBV6-5, the J gene TRBJ2-5; TRBD2 matches at 12 bases. Germline V gene data show CDR1 as MNHEY and CDR2 as SVGAGI. V was pared by 7 bases and J by 5 bases, with 5 bases of the junction left unmatched. CDR3 size: 14 residues.

The chain employs TRBV5-1 and TRBJ2-5; D may be TRBD1 (6 bases). V was clipped by 1 base and J by 5 bases, with 9 bases between them. Germline CDR1 reads SGHRS; CDR2 reads YFSETQ. The CDR3 is 13 amino acids. The CDR3: CASSLSGAETQYF. The DNA of the CDR3 is TGCGCCAGCAGCTTGTCAGGGGCGGAGACCCAGTACTTC. The full variable domain, rest sourced from reference TRBV5-1 and TRBJ2-5, is KAGVTQTPRYLIKTRGQQVTLSCSPISGHRSVSWYQQTPGQGLQFLFEYFSETQRNKGNFPGRFSGRQFSNSRSEMNVSTLELGDSALYLCASSLSGAETQYFGPGTRLLVL.

This chain links TRBV11-1 with TRBJ1-2, with TRBD1 identical over 10 bases. Per germline, CDR1 SGHAT and CDR2 FQDESV (reference sequence). The V and J ends lost 5 bases and 4 bases, in that order; junction bases with no gene match: 10. The CDR3 consists of 16 residues. CDR3 nucleotide sequence: TGTGCCAGCAGCAAGCCTCGACAGGGGGCACGCTATGGCTACACCTTC. Translation gives CASSKPRQGARYGYTF.

The chain links TRBV4-2 to TRBJ1-2; D is unclear. Looked up from germline, CDR1 is LGHNA and CDR2 is YNFKEQ. V lost 1 base, J lost 5 bases, and 8 bases lay in between. The CDR3 spans 13 residues. For the CDR3, the DNA is TGTGCCAGCAGCCAAGGTCGGGAGTATGGCTACACCTTC. Translated, it gives CASSQGREYGYTF.